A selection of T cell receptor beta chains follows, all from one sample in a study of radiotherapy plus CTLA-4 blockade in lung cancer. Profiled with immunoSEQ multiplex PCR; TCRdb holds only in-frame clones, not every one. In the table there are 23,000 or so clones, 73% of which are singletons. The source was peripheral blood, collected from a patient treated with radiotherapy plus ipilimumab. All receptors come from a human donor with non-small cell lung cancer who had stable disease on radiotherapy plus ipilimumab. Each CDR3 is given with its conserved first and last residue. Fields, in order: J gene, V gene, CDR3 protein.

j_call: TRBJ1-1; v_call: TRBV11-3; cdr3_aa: CASSLQGANTEAFF
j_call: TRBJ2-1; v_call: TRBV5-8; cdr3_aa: CASSLMYLAGVYNEQFF
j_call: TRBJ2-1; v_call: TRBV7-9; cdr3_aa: CASSIAGTGSNEQFF
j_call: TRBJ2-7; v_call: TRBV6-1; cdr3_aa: CASSKRGDVYEQYF
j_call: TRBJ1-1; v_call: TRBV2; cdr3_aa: CASSTDALNTEAFF
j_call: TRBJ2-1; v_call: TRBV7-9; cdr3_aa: CASSPSGSGVYNEQFF
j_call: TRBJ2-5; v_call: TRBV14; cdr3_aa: CASSPPGRPGETQYF
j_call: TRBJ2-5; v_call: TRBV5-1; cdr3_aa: CASSLFREETQYF
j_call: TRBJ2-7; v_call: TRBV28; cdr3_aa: CASSAGWGSSYEQYF
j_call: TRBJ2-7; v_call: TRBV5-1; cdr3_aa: CASSPGSGSSYEQYF
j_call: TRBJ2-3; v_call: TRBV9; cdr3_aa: CASSVGGLGTQYF
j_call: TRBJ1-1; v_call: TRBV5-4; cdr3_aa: CASSWDRDAGAFF
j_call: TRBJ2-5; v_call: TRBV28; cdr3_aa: CAGGQNQETQYF
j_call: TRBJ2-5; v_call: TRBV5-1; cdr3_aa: CASSLGWGSKETQYF
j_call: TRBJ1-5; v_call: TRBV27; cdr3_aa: CASSFGGINQPQHF
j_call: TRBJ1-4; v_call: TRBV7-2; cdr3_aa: CASSLRQGANGEKLFF
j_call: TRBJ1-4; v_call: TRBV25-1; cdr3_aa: CASSVTSGATNEKLFF
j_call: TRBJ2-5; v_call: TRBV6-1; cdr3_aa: CASKLGLAEETQYF
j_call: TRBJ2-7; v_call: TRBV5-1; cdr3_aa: CASSWTSGEQYF
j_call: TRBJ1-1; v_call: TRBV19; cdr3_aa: CASSIGTANTEAFF
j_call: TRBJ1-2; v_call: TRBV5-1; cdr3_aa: CASSSTGQGGGYTF
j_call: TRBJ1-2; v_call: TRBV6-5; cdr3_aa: CASSYSGRNGYTF
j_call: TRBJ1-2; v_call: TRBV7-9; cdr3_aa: CASSLTGENYGYTF
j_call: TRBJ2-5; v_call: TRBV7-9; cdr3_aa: CASSYRGQGGGGGETQYF
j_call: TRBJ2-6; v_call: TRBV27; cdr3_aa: CASSFQQISGANVLTF
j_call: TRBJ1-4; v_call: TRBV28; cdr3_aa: CASSQDRVWHEKLFF
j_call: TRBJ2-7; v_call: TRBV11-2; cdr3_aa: CASSSLQGDRLMQYF
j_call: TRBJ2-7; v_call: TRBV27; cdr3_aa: CASSFRTSGRSGSYEQYF
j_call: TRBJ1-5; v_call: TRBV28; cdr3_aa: CASSLPTGGGSRHF
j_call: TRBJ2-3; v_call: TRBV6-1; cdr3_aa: CASSGLAVLDTQYF
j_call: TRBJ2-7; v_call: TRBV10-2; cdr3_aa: CASILASGSGEQYF
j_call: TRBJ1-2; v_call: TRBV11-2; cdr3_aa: CASGNSGDGYTF
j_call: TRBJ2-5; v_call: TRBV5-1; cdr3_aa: CASSLASETQYF
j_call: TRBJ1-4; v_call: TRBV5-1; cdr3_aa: CASSLRGSTNEKLFF
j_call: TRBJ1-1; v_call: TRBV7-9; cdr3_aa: CASSPRTGMNTEAFF
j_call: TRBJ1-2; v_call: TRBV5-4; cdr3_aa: CASCQPGKTYGYTF
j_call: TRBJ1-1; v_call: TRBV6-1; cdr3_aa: CASSQGTEAFF
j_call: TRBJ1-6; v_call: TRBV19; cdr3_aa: CASSISWDSSGSPLHF
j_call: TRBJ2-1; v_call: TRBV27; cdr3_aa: CASSNSRGIVSYNEQFF
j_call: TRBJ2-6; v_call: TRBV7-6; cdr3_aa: CASSPQGYGANVLTF
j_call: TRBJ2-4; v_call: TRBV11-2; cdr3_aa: CASSSMEAKNIQYF
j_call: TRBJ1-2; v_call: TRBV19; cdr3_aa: CASSKGTGVPYGYTF
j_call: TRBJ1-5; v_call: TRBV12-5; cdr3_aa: CASGLVPIGVEFYQPQHF
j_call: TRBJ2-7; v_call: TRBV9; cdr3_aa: CASRRDRVFSAVEQYF
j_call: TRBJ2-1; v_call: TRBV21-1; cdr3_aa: CASSKGALSAGVPYNEQFF
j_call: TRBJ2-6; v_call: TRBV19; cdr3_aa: CASSPGRTEWSSGANVLTF
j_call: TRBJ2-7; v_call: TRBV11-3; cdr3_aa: CASSLRPGQSYEQYF
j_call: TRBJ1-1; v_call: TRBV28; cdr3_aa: CASSLSPRNTEAFF
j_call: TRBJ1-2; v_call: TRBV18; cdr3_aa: CASSPGRNYGYTF
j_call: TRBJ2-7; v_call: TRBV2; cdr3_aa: CASRRSPTPASYEQYF
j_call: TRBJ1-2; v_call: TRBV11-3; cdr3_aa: CASSLLRQEANYGYTF
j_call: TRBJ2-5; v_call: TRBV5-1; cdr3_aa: CASSPRPGRQETQYF
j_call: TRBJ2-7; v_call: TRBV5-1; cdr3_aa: CASSLEGQASYEQYF
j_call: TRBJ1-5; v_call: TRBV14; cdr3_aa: CASSYRGQPQHF
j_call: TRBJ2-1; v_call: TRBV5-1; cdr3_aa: CASSSEGGAGDFNNEQFF
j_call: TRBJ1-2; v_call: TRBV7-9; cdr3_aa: CASSPRTGGGYTF
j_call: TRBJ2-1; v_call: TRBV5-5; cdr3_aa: CASSVDRVYNEQFF
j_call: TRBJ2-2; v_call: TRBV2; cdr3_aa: CASSIDRSNTGELFF
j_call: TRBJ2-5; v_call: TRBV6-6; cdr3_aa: CASSYGQAGQETQYF